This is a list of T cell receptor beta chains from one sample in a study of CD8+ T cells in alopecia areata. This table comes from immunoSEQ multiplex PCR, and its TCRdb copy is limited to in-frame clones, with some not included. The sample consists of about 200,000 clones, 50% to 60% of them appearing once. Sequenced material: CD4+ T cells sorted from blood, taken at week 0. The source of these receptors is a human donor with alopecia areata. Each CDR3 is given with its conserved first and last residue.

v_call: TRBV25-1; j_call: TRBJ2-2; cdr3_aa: CASRRQGARTGELFF
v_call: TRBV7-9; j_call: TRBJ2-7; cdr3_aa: CASSFGQGSRSRRSYEQYF
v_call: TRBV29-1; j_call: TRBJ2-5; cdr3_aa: CSVNYLIGPQETQYF
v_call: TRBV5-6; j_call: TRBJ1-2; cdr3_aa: CASSLEGSHYGYTF
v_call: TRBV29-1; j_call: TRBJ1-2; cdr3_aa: CSAPDSGWIDGYTF
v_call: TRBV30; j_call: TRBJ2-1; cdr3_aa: CAWSYRVPYNEQFF
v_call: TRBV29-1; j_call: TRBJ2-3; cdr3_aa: CSAISTDTQYF
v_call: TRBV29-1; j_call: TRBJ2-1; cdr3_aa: CSVVAGSYNEQFF
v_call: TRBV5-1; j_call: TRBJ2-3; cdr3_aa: CASSIALAEADTQYF
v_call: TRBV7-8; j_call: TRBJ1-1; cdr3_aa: CASSNANYRFTEAFF
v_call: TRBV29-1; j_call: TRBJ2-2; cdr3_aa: CSVESRTGELFF
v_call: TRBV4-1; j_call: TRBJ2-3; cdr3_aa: CASSPSGHTTDTQYF
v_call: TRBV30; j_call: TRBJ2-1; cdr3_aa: CAWDRGRLSNEQFF
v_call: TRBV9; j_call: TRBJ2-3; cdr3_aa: CASSVGLAPYTDTQYF
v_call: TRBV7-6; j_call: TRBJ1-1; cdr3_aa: CASSLAWGRNTEAFF
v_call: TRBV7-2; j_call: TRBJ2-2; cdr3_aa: CASSPPGGPNTGELFF
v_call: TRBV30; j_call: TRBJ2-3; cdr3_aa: CAWSPDYTDTQYF
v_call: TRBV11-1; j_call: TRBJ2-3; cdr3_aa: CASSPGQGQYF
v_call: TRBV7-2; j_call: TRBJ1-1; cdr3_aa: CASSLPTAKYTEAFF
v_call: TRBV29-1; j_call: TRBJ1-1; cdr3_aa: CSVDLLNTEAFF
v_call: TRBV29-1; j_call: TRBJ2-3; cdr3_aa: CSVKRGASTDTQYF
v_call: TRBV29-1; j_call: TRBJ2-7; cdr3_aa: CSASLRDRGQYF
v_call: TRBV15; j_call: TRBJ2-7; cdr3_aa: CATSRGSGEQYF
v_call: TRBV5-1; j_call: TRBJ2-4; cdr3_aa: CASSSGPGTLDIQYF
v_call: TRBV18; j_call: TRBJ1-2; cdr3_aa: CASSPANGGYTF
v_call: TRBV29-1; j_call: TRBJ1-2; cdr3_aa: CSVVVDRRYGYTF
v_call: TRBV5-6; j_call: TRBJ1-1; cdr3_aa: CASSTRRNTEAFF
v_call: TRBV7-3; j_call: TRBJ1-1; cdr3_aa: CASSRDGSEAFF
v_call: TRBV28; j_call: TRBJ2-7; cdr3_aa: CASSPGTVTYEQYF
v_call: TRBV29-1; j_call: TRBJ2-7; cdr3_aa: CSVGRGLTYEQYF
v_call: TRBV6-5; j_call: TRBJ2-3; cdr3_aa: CASSSQAQLYTQYF
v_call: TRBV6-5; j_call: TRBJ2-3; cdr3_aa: CASSASSGGLHLQYF
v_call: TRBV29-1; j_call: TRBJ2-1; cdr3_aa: CSVAPGVSSYNEQFF
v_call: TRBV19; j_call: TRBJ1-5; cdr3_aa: CASSITGAPRQPQHF
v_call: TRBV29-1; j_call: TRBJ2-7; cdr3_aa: CSVCVSGGYEQYF
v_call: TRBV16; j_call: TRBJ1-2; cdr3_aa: CASSQSPNYGYTF
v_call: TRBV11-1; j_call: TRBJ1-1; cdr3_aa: CASRSTPPATEAFF
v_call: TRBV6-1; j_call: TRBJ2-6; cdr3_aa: CASSAVSGANVLTF
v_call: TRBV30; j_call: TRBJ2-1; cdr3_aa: CAWSVRVSGFEQFF
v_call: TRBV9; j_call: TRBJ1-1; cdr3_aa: CASSVGVKTEAFF
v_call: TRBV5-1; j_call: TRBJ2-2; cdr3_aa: CASSLEVNTGELFF
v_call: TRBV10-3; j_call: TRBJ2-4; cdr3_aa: CAISDSLNLAKNIQYF
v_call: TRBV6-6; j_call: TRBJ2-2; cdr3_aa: CASRASNTGELFF
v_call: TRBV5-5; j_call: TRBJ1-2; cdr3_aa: CASSPSGTGTNYGYTF
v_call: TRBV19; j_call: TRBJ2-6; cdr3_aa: CASSKTSGDSGANVLTF
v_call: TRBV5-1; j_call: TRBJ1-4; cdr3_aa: CASSSLATNEKLFF
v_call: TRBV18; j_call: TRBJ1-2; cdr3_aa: CASSPDNLRGYTF